The clone carrying this TCR beta chain was seen a few times. Sequenced by immunoSEQ multiplex PCR; TCRdb stores in-frame clones only, minus some. This sample yields 100,000 or so clones, of which 70% to 90% are seen a single time; around 1.3% belongs to the top ten. CDR1 and CDR2 from the germline V gene are MNHNS and SASEGT. V lost 0 bases, J lost 1 base, and 2 bases stayed unmatched. The CDR3 loop spans 15 amino acids. This entry is derived from a study of control samples from healthy donors and cancer patients. The material sequenced was blood. The genes are TRBV6-1 and TRBJ2-7; the match to TRBD2 covers 8 bases. This sequence was found in a woman aged 45-65 years in good health. CDR3 in amino acids: CASSEARGGSYEQYF. The CDR3 bases are TGTGCCAGCAGTGAAGCCCGGGGGGGGTCCTACGAGCAGTACTTC.